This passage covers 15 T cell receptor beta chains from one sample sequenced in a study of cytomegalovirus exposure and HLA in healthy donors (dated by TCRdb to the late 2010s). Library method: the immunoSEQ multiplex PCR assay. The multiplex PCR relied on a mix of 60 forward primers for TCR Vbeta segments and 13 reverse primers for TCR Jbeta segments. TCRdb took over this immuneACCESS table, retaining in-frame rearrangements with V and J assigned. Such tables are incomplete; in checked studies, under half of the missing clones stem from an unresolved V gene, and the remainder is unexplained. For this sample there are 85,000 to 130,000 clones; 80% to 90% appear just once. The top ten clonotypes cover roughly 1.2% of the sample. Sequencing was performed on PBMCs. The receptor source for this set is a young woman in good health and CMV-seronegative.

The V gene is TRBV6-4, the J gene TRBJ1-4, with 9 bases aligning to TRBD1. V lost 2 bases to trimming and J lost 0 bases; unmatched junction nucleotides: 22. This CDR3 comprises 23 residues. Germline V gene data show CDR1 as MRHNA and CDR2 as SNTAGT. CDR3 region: CASSDRGVLRDRAHIATNEKLFF. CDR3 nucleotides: TGTGCCAGCAGTGACAGGGGGGTATTGAGGGACAGGGCCCACATTGCAACTAATGAAAAACTGTTTTTT.

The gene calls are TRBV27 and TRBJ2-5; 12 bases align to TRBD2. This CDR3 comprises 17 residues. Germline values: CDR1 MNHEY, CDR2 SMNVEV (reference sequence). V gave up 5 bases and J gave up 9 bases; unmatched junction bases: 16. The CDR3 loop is CASSVYSSGGATASQYF. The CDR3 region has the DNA TGTGCCAGCAGTGTTTACTCTAGCGGGGGGGCCACGGCTTCCCAGTACTTC.

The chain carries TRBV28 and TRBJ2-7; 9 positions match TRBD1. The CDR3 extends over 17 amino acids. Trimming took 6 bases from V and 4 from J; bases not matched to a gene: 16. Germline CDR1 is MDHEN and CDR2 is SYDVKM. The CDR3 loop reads CASRSPRQGGNPYEQYF. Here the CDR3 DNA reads TGTGCCAGCAGATCGCCCCGACAGGGGGGGAACCCTTACGAGCAGTACTTC. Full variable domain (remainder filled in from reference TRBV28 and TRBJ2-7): DVKVTQSSRYLVKRTGEKVFLECVQDMDHENMFWYRQDPGLGLRLIYFSYDVKMKEKGDIPEGYSVSREKKERFSLILESASTNQTSMYLCASRSPRQGGNPYEQYFGPGTRLTVT.

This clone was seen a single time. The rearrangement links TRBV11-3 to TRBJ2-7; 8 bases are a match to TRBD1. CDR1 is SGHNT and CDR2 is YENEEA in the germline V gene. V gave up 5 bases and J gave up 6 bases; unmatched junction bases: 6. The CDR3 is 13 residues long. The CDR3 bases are TGTGCCAGCAGCGTCCAGACAGGGGTCGAGCAGTACTTC. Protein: CASSVQTGVEQYF.

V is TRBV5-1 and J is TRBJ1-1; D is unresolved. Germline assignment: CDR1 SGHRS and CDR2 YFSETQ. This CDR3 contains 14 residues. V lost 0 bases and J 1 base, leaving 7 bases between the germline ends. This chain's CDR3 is CASSLVAPNTEAFF. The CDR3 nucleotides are TGCGCCAGCAGCTTGGTAGCCCCGAACACTGAAGCTTTCTTT.

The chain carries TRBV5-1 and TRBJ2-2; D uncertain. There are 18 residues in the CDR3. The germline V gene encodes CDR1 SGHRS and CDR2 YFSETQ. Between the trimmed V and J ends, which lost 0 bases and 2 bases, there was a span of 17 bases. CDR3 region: CASSLGRGGSENTGELFF. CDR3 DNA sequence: TGCGCCAGCAGCTTGGGACGAGGTGGGTCAGAAAACACCGGGGAGCTGTTTTTT.

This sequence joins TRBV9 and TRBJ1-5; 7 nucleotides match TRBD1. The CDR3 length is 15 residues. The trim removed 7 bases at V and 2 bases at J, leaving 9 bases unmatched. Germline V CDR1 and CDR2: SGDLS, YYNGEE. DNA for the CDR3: TGTGCCAGCGGCACTGGAGGGGGCCGCAATCAGCCCCAGCATTTT. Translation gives CASGTGGGRNQPQHF.

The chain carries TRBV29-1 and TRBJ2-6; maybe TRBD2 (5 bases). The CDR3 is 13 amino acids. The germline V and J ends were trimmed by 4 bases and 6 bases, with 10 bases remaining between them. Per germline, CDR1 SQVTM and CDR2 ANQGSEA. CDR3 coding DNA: TGCAGCGTTGCGATCGGGGTGGCCAACGTCCTGACTTTC. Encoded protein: CSVAIGVANVLTF. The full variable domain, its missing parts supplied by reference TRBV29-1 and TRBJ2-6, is SAVISQKPSRDICQRGTSLTIQCQVDSQVTMMFWYRQQPGQSLTLIATANQGSEATYESGFVIDKFPISRPNLTFSTLTVSNMSPEDSSIYLCSVAIGVANVLTFGAGSRLTVL.

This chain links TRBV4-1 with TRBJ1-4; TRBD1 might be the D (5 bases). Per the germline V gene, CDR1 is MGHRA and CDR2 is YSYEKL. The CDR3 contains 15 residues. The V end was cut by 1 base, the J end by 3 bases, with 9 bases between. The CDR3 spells CASSQVGLANEKLFF. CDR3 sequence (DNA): TGCGCCAGCAGCCAAGTGGGACTTGCTAATGAAAAACTGTTTTTT.

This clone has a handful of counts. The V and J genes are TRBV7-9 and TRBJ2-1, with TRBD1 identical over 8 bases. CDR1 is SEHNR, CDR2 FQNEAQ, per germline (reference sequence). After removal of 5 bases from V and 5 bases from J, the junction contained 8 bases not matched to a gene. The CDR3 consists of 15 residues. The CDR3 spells CASSPLDRADNEQFF. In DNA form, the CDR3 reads TGTGCCAGCAGCCCCCTGGACAGGGCGGACAATGAGCAGTTCTTC. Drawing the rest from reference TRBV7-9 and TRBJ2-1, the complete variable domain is DTGVSQNPRHKITKRGQNVTFRCDPISEHNRLYWYRQTLGQGPEFLTYFQNEAQLEKSRLLSDRFSAERPKGSFSTLEIQRTEQGDSAMYLCASSPLDRADNEQFFGPGTRLTVL.

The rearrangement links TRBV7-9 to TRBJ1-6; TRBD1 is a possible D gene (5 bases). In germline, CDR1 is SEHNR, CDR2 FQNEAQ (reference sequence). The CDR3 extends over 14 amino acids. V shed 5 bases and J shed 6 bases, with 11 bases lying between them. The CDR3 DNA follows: TGTGCCAGCAGCCTGACAAGGGGTAATTCACCCCTCCACTTT. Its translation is CASSLTRGNSPLHF.

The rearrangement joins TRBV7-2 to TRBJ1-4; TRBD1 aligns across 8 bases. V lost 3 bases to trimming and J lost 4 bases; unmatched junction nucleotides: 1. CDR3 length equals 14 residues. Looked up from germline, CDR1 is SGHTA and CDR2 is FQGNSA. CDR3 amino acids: CASSFGQGNEKLFF. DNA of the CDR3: TGTGCCAGCAGCTTTGGACAGGGTAATGAAAAACTGTTTTTT.

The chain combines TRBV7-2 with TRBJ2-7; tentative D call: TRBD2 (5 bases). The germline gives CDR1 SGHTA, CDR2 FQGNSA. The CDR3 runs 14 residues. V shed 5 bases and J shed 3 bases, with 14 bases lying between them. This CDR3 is CASSVGLGNYEQYF. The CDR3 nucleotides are TGTGCCAGCAGCGTCGGACTGGGAAACTACGAGCAGTACTTC. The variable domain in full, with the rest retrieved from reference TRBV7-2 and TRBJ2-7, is GAGVSQSPSNKVTEKGKDVELRCDPISGHTALYWYRQSLGQGLEFLIYFQGNSAPDKSGLPSDRFSAERTGGSVSTLTIQRTQQEDSAVYLCASSVGLGNYEQYFGPGTRLTVT.

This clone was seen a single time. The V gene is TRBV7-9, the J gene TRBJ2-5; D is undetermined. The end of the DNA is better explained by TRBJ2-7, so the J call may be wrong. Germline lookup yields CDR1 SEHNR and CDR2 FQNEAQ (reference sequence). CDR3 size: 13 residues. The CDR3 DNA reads TGTGCCAGCAGTCCGGGTCTTTACTACGAGCAGTACTTC. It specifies CASSPGLYYEQYF.

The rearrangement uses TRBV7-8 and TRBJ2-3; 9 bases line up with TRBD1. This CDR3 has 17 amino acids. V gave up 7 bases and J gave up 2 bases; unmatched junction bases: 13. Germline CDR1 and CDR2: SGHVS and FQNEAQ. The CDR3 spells CASNYFLRTGDTDTQYF. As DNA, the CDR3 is TGTGCCAGCAACTATTTTCTACGGACAGGGGACACAGATACGCAGTATTTT.